This T cell receptor (beta chain) was recovered during a study of T cells after yellow fever vaccination. TCRdb ran MiXCR on the 5' RACE reads and lists one entry per CDR3 protein. Of about 310,000 distinct CDR3 sequences in the sample, 3.6% were seen once. V lost 4 bases, J lost 4 bases, and 8 bases stayed unmatched. The CDR3 extends over 15 amino acids. The germline V gene has CDR1 SGHTA and CDR2 FQGNSA. Sample: PBMCs, taken on the day of the yellow fever booster vaccination. The clonotype originates from a man younger than 35 who received the YFV17D yellow fever vaccine. The chain employs TRBV7-2 and TRBJ2-5; TRBD1 agrees at 8 bases. The CDR3 protein is CASSSNGQGGETQYF. CDR3 sequence (DNA): TGTGCCAGCAGCTCTAACGGACAGGGCGGAGAGACCCAGTACTTC. Supplemented by reference TRBV7-2 and TRBJ2-5, the full variable domain reads GAGVSQSPSNKVTEKGKDVELRCDPISGHTALYWYRQSLGQGLEFLIYFQGNSAPDKSGLPSDRFSAERTGGSVSTLTIQRTQQEDSAVYLCASSSNGQGGETQYFGPGTRLLVL.